This TCR beta chain was captured by sequencing in a study of T cell responses to AZD1222 COVID-19 vaccine. The study, taken as a whole, reports: A reported finding is that nearly half of spike-specific TCRs target unmutated variant regions. Vaccine-related CD4 TCRs covered spike, predominating at 160-218 and 743-854. Donors in the cohort were predominantly white British and more often female, and clonal diversity was possibly underestimated.

Sequenced by immunoSEQ multiplex PCR; TCRdb stores in-frame clones only, minus some. The sample holds about 120,000 clones, roughly 93% seen once. Notes on this clone: Its matching antigen is unknown.

The V end lost 1 base, the J end lost 5 bases, and 11 bases lay between the germline ends. CDR3 size: 14 residues. Germline assignment: CDR1 MNHEY and CDR2 SMNVEV (reference sequence). Researchers grouped second doses given at about 4 or about 12 weeks into one pool. Here the sequenced sample was peripheral blood, taken 28 days after the second AZD1222 dose. The V call is TRBV27, the J call TRBJ2-5; D may be TRBD2 (6 bases). This TCR was recovered from an adult who received the AZD1222 COVID-19 vaccine. The CDR3 coding sequence is TGTGCCAGCAGTTTATTGGGGGGTGTGGAGACCCAGTACTTC. Its translation is CASSLLGGVETQYF.